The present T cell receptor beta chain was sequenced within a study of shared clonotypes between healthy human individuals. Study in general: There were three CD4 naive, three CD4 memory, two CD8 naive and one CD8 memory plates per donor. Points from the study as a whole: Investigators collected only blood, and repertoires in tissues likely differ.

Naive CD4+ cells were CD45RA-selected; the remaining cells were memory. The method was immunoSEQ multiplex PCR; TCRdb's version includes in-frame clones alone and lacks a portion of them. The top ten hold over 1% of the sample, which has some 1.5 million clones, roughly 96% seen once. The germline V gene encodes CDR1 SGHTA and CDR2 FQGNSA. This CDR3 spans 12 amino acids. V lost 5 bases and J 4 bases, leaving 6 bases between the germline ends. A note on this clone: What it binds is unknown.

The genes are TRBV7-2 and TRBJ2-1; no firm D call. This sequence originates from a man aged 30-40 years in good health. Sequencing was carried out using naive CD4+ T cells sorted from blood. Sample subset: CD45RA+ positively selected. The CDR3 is CASSQTYNEQFF. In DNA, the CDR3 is TGTGCCAGCAGCCAGACATACAATGAGCAGTTCTTC.